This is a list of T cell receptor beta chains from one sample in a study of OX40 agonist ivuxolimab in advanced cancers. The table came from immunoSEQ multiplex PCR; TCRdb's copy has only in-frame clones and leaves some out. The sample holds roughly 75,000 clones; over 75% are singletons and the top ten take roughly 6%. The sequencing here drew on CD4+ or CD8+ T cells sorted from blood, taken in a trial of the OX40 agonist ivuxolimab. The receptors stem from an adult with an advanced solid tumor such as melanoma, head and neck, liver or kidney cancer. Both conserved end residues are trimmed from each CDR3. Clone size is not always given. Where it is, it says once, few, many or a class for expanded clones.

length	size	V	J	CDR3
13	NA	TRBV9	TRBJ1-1	ASSNSGLWNTEAF
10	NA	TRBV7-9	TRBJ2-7	ASRDTAYEQY
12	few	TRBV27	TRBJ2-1	ASSLAGGINEQF
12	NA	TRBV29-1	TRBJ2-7	SVPRGTGTREQY
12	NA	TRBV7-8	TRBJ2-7	ASSLVAGSYEQY
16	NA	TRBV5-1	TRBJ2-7	ARPHLGQGAPCPYEQY
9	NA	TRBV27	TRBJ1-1	AVGGNTEAF
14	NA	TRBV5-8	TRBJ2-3	ASSLFSGGTSDTQY
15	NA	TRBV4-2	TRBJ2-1	ASSQEGRWSSYNEQF
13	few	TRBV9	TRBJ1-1	ASSDRGGVDTEAF
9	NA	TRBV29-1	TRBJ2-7	SVTTGDEQY
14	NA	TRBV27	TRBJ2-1	ASTFSSGTRNNEQF
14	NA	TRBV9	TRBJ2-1	ASSVDSGIYYNEQF
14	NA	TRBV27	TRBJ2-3	ASSYSTRRSTDTQY
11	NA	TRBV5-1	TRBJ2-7	ASSYGAGYEQY
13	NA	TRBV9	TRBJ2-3	ASSVSGRGTDTQY
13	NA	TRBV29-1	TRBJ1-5	SVEVEGGGNQPQH
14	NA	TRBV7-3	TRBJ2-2	ASSLIDPGGNGELF
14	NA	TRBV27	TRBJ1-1	ASSPAWTDRNTEAF
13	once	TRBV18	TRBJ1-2	ASSPSTGGSYGYT
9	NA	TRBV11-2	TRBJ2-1	ASSLVDVEF
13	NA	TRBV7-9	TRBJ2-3	ASRLAGELAVTQY
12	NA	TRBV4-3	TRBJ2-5	ASSLLPGQETQY
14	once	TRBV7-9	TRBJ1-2	ASSLGAIPGAYGYT
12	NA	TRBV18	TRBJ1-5	ASSPTGVGQPQH
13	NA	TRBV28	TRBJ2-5	ASNSDRAVQETQY
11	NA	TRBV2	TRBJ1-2	ASSPTVHYGYT
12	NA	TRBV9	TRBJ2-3	ASSPSGSADTQY